This is a list of T cell receptor beta chains from one sample in a study of identical twins. MiXCR was run by TCRdb on the 5' RACE reads, yielding one entry per CDR3 protein. Of around 1.7 million distinct CDR3 sequences listed, about 32% are singletons. Sequenced input: cord blood. These receptor sequences come from a newborn girl in good health. The CDR3 runs from the conserved cysteine through the conserved F or W. The D gene is left open where the match is weak. Where a row states a size, it is once, few, many or the class of an expanded clone; other rows omit it.

D	V	J	size	DNA	CDR3
TRBD2	TRBV14	TRBJ2-1	many	TGTGCCAGCAGCCAGGCTAGCGGGAGCAATGAGCAGTTCTTC	CASSQASGSNEQFF
TRBD2	TRBV20-1	TRBJ2-5	-	TGCAGTGCCAAACCGGGACTAGCGGGGTGGGAGCAGTACTTC	CSAKPGLAGWEQYF
TRBD1	TRBV20-1	TRBJ1-1	-	TGCAGTGCTAGGGGAACAGGGGGCGGCACTGAAGCTTTCTTT	CSARGTGGGTEAFF
-	TRBV29-1	TRBJ2-1	few	TGCAGCGTTGAAGACGCGACAAGGGTCAATGAGCAGTTCTTC	CSVEDATRVNEQFF
-	TRBV27	TRBJ1-2	-	TGTGCCACCCGAAATGGGTGGTGTGCAGGCTGTGGCTACACCTTC	CATRNGWCAGCGYTF
-	TRBV27	TRBJ1-6	few	TGTGCCAGCAGCCGGACGGATTCACCCCTCCACTTT	CASSRTDSPLHF
-	TRBV5-6	TRBJ2-7	few	TGTGCCAGCAGCGATAGGTGGGGCTACGAGCAGTACTTC	CASSDRWGYEQYF
TRBD2	TRBV6-1	TRBJ2-1	-	TGTGCCAGCAGTGACCCCCTAGCGGGAATGTATGAGCAGTTCTTC	CASSDPLAGMYEQFF
TRBD2	TRBV20-1	TRBJ2-5	few	TGCAGTGGCAACCCGGGACTAGTAGAGACCCAGTACTTC	CSGNPGLVETQYF
-	TRBV12-1	TRBJ1-2	few	TGTGCCAGCAGCTTTGAGAGGGAGGGAGACTATGGCTACACCTTC	CASSFEREGDYGYTF
-	TRBV25-1	TRBJ1-4	-	TGTGCCAGCTTCCCCCGGGATAGCAATGAAAAACTGTTTTTT	CASFPRDSNEKLFF
-	TRBV14	TRBJ2-1	many	TGTGCCAGCAGCAAGGGACCTCCGACCTCCTACAATGAGCAGTTCTTC	CASSKGPPTSYNEQFF
-	TRBV10-3	TRBJ2-7	-	TGTGCCATCAGTGACAGGAAGACGACCTACGAGCAGTACTTC	CAISDRKTTYEQYF
-	TRBV4-1	TRBJ1-4	-	TGCGCCAGCAGCCAAGCTGAAAAACTGTTTTTT	CASSQAEKLFF
TRBD1	TRBV20-1	TRBJ2-7	-	TGCAGTGCTAGAGATGGGGGACAGGGCAGCTCCTACGAGCAGTACTTC	CSARDGGQGSSYEQYF
TRBD1	TRBV7-9	TRBJ1-6	few	TGTGCCAGCAGCTCCGGGACAGGAGTTAGTTCACCCCTCCACTTT	CASSSGTGVSSPLHF
-	TRBV4-2	TRBJ2-7	few	TGTGCCAGCAGCCAAGAAAGGACACCTTACTACGAGCAGTACTTC	CASSQERTPYYEQYF
-	TRBV7-8	TRBJ2-7	-	TGTGCCAGCAGCTTAAGGGGCTCTTGGGGGCCCCCCTACGAGCAGTACTTC	CASSLRGSWGPPYEQYF
TRBD1	TRBV29-1	TRBJ2-3	-	TGCAGCGTTACCCTAGGACAGGGAGTGACAGATACGCAGTATTTT	CSVTLGQGVTDTQYF
TRBD1	TRBV2	TRBJ1-4	few	TGTGCCAGCAGTCGGACAGGCGTGGGTGAAAAACTGTTTTTT	CASSRTGVGEKLFF
-	TRBV28	TRBJ2-1	few	TGTGCCAGCAGTTTATCGGCGGGTACTGAGCAGTTCTTC	CASSLSAGTEQFF
-	TRBV14	TRBJ2-1	-	TGTGCCAGCAGCCAAGTCCCGGTTGAGCAGTTCTTC	CASSQVPVEQFF
-	TRBV6-6	TRBJ2-2	-	TGTGCCAGCAACCGAATTAGCGCCGGGGAGCTGTTTTTT	CASNRISAGELFF
-	TRBV2	TRBJ2-3	-	TGTGCCAGCAGTGAAGCAGGGGGATTCACAGATACGCAGTATTTT	CASSEAGGFTDTQYF
-	TRBV6-6	TRBJ2-7	once	TGTGCCAGCAGCCTCGTTAGGGGAACACTCTACGAGCAGTACTTC	CASSLVRGTLYEQYF
-	TRBV7-2	TRBJ2-1	many	TGTGCCAGCAGCTTAGCTTTTGGGGCCCTCTCCTACAATGAGCAGTTCTTC	CASSLAFGALSYNEQFF
TRBD2	TRBV7-2	TRBJ2-1	once	TGTGCCGGCAGCTTACTACTTGGGGGAGGGCCATACAATGAGCAGTTCTTC	CAGSLLLGGGPYNEQFF
TRBD1	TRBV12-3/TRBV12-4	TRBJ2-2	-	TGTGCCAGCAGTCCCCCGACAGGGGCCGGGGAGCTGTTTTTT	CASSPPTGAGELFF
-	TRBV12-3/TRBV12-4	TRBJ2-5	many	TGTGCCAGCAGTTCGGGAGAGACCCAGTACTTC	CASSSGETQYF
-	TRBV4-1	TRBJ2-2	-	TGCGCCAGCAGCCAAGTGGGTTCAACCGGGGAGCTGTTTTTT	CASSQVGSTGELFF
TRBD1	TRBV5-1	TRBJ2-7	-	TGCGCCAGCAGCTTGGTCCCCAGGGGGTTTCCCTACGAGCAGTACTTC	CASSLVPRGFPYEQYF
TRBD2	TRBV24-1	TRBJ2-3	-	TGTGCCACCAGTGATCCCCGAGGTAGCGGGGGCACAGATACGCAGTATTTT	CATSDPRGSGGTDTQYF
-	TRBV29-1	TRBJ2-5	-	TGCAGCGTAGGGACCTGGGAAGAGACCCAGTACTTC	CSVGTWEETQYF
TRBD1	TRBV20-1	TRBJ1-6	-	TGCAGTGCTGGACAGGGAAATTCACCCCTCCACTTT	CSAGQGNSPLHF
TRBD1	TRBV5-1	TRBJ2-2	few	TGCGCCAGCAGCTTGGAGACAGGGGGCGGTACCGGGGAGCTGTTTTTT	CASSLETGGGTGELFF
TRBD2	TRBV3-1	TRBJ2-3	few	TGTGCCAGCAGCGCTGGTAGCGGGGGAATCACAGATACGCAGTATTTT	CASSAGSGGITDTQYF
TRBD1	TRBV20-1	TRBJ2-1	-	TGCAGCGTTCGGAAGACAGGGTACAGGAAGCAGTTCTTC	CSVRKTGYRKQFF
TRBD2	TRBV3-1	TRBJ2-5	-	TGTGCCAGCAGCCAAGATGGGACTAGGGGAGAGACCCAGTACTTC	CASSQDGTRGETQYF
-	TRBV20-1	TRBJ2-4	many	TGCAGTGCAAGACACACCAAAAACATTCAGTACTTC	CSARHTKNIQYF
TRBD2	TRBV12-3/TRBV12-4	TRBJ2-5	many	TGTGCCAGCAGCCTTAGCGGGGCCGGTGTAAAGACCCAGTACTTC	CASSLSGAGVKTQYF
TRBD1	TRBV3-1	TRBJ1-5	-	TGTGCCAGCAGCTATAAACAGGGGAACCAGCCCCAGCATTTT	CASSYKQGNQPQHF
-	TRBV11-1	TRBJ2-3	-	TGTGCCAGCAGCCACGAACTGGGAAATACGCAGTATTTT	CASSHELGNTQYF
TRBD1	TRBV27	TRBJ2-3	few	TGTGCCAGCAGTCTCACAGGGGATCGGCGAGATACGCAGTATTTT	CASSLTGDRRDTQYF
-	TRBV20-1	TRBJ2-7	-	TGCAGTGTCCCAGACCCTCTAGGGGCCCTCTCCTACAATGAGCAGTACTTC	CSVPDPLGALSYNEQYF
-	TRBV6-2/TRBV6-3	TRBJ2-1	few	TGTGCCAGCAGTTCAGACGGGAGTATGGCCAATGAGCAGTTCTTC	CASSSDGSMANEQFF
TRBD2	TRBV20-1	TRBJ2-3	-	TGCAGTGCTAGCTTGACTAGCGGGGGAGGGGGTACGCAGTATTTT	CSASLTSGGGGTQYF
-	TRBV3-1	TRBJ1-3	-	TGTGCCAGCAGCAGGCAGGGTTCTGGAAACACCATATATTTT	CASSRQGSGNTIYF
TRBD1	TRBV3-1	TRBJ1-5	many	TGTGCCAGCAGCCAAGGACAGGGAAGCAATCAGCCCCAGCATTTT	CASSQGQGSNQPQHF
-	TRBV5-6	TRBJ2-7	-	TGTGCCAGCAGCCCCGTCTCGCTGAGATACAATGAGCAGTACTTC	CASSPVSLRYNEQYF
TRBD1	TRBV28	TRBJ2-7	few	TGTGCCAGCAGGACCCGGGACAGGGGGCAAAAGCAGTACTTC	CASRTRDRGQKQYF
-	TRBV6-5	TRBJ1-2	-	TGTGCCAGCAGTTACCGGACTATCTATGGCTACACCTTC	CASSYRTIYGYTF
TRBD1	TRBV24-1	TRBJ2-5	-	TGTGCCACCAGTGTCCAGGGGGCTGAGACCCAGTACTTC	CATSVQGAETQYF
TRBD2	TRBV6-5	TRBJ2-3	many	TGTGCCAGCAGTTACCTCGGATCTAGCGGATACACAGATACGCAGTATTTT	CASSYLGSSGYTDTQYF
TRBD2	TRBV12-3/TRBV12-4	TRBJ2-7	-	TGTGCCAGCAGTTTAAGGGCTAGCGGGAGGTACGAGCAGTACTTC	CASSLRASGRYEQYF
-	TRBV4-1	TRBJ1-5	-	TGCGCCAGCAGCCAAGAGGCCGGGACACCTAAGCCCCAGCATTTT	CASSQEAGTPKPQHF
TRBD2	TRBV20-1	TRBJ2-1	-	TGCAGTGCCGTAGCGGGAGGAGACTACAATGAGCAGTTCTTC	CSAVAGGDYNEQFF